Here is one T cell receptor (beta chain) with its context. Trimming took 7 bases from V and 1 from J, leaving 19 bases between them. CDR1 is SQVTM and CDR2 is ANQGSEA in the germline V gene. The CDR3 spans 16 residues. The data stem from a study of blood T cell repertoires in COVID-19. Across the whole study: Sites in the United States, Italy and Spain provided acute and convalescent COVID-19 samples.

Per the study methods: Amplification of reference gene primers was used by the study to estimate nucleated cell counts. Assay used: immunoSEQ multiplex PCR; TCRdb lists only in-frame clones, some missing. V, J and clone size were drawn from that table, and D and trimming were deduced from the DNA. The sample holds about 220,000 clones, more than 75% seen once. Material: peripheral blood. This sequence joins TRBV29-1 and TRBJ2-2; TRBD2 is a possible D gene (6 bases). This receptor was obtained from a man in his forties or fifties who had recovered from COVID-19. CDR3 nucleotides: TGCAGCGCCGGGGGTCCGGGGTGGGGGAACACCGGGGAGCTGTTTTTT. This translates into CSAGGPGWGNTGELFF.